This TCR beta chain came from a study of radiotherapy plus CTLA-4 blockade in lung cancer. The data were produced by immunoSEQ multiplex PCR, yet TCRdb's version contains in-frame clones alone and is incomplete. The sample lists 56,000 or so clones, more than 60% occurring once. Germline V CDR1 and CDR2: SGHDT, YYEEEE. Trimming took off 0 bases at V and 0 bases at J, with 7 bases between the two ends. The CDR3 extends over 15 amino acids. The clonotype comes from a human donor with non-small cell lung cancer who had a partial response to radiotherapy plus ipilimumab. J is TRBJ1-3 and V is TRBV5-6; D uncertain. The sample here was peripheral blood, taken from a patient treated with radiotherapy plus ipilimumab. DNA for the CDR3: TGTGCCAGCAGCTTGGGGCTCGACTCTGGAAACACCATATATTTT. It translates to CASSLGLDSGNTIYF.